This T cell receptor (beta chain) was captured in a study of shared clonotypes between healthy human individuals. Selected positively for CCR7 and CD45RO-negative, naive CD8 cells excluded terminally differentiated effector memory CD45RA+ cells. Whole-study results and caveats: Compared with memory subsets, naive subsets generally had larger estimated richness. Donor scarcity curtailed the genetic and exposure-history diversity represented herein.

Some clones are missing from TCRdb's copy, which holds only in-frame ones; the method was immunoSEQ multiplex PCR. This table has around 620,000 clones, 95% appearing once. Germline V lookup: CDR1 KGHSH, CDR2 LQKENI. The CDR3 length is 15 residues. V was pared by 3 bases and J by 1 base, with 13 bases between. About this clone: The antigen is not known.

Material: naive CD8+ T cells sorted from blood. The chain combines TRBV18 with TRBJ2-7; D is perhaps TRBD1 (6 bases). This receptor was identified in a woman in her twenties or thirties in good health. The CDR3, as DNA: TGTGCCAGCTCACCTCGGACAGATTCTTCCTACGAGCAGTACTTC. Encoded protein: CASSPRTDSSYEQYF.